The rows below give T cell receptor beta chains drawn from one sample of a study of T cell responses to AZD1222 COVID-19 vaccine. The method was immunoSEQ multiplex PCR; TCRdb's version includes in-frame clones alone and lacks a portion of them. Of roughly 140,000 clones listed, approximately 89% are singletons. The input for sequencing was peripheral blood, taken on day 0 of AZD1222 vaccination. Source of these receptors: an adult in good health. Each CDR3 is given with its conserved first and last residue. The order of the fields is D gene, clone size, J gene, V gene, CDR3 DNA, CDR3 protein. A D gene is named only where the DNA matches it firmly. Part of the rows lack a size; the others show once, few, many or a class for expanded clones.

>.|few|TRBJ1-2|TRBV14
TGTGCCAGCAGCCAAGTGCCATCTGCGGGCTACACCTTC
CASSQVPSAGYTF
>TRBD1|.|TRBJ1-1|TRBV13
TGTGCCAGCAGCTTCAGGGGGGGCACTGAAGCTTTCTTT
CASSFRGGTEAFF
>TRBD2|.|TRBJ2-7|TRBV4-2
TGTGCCAGCAGTCGGGGAGGCGGGAGGGACCTCTACGAGCAGTACTTC
CASSRGGGRDLYEQYF
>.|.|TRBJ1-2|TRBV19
TGTGCCAGTAGTATAGATCGTCCAGGCCCTAAAAGCTACACCTTC
CASSIDRPGPKSYTF
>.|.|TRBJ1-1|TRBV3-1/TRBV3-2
TGTGCCAGCAGTCCCTTGGGGGTTACGTTTATGAACACTGAAGCTTTCTTT
CASSPLGVTFMNTEAFF
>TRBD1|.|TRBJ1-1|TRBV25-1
TGTGCCAGCAGCGGCTGGGTGGGGACAGGGAAGACTGAAGCTTTCTTT
CASSGWVGTGKTEAFF
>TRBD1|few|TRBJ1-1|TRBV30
TGTGCCTGGAGTCAGGGGGTGGCGTACACTGAAGCTTTCTTT
CAWSQGVAYTEAFF
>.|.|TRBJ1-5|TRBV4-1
TGCGCCAGCAGCCGAGATGGGTTGCGCAATCAGCCCCAGCATTTT
CASSRDGLRNQPQHF
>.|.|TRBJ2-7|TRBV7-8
TGTGCCAGCAGCTTAATGCAGGGCTTAGGAGGGCACGAGCAGTACTTC
CASSLMQGLGGHEQYF
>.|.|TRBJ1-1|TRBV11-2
TGTGCCAGCAGCTTAGGGTCTCTTGGAGCTTTCTTT
CASSLGSLGAFF
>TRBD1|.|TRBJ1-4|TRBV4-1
TGCGCCAGCAGCCAAGGGCTCCGTTGGGACAGGGATGAAAAACTGTTTTTT
CASSQGLRWDRDEKLFF
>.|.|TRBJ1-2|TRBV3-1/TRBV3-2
TGTGCCAGCAGCCAAGGTCACGGTTCTGGGGAGGGAGGCTACACCTTC
CASSQGHGSGEGGYTF
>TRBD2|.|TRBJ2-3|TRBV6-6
TGTGCCAGCAGTCCGGCGGGGGGGTACACAGATACGCAGTATTTT
CASSPAGGYTDTQYF
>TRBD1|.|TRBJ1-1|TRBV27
TGTGCCAGTAGGAACAGGGGGAACACTGAAGCTTTCTTT
CASRNRGNTEAFF
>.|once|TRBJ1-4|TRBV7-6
TGTGCCAGCAGCTTAGCAGGGGATAATAATGAAAAACTGTTTTTT
CASSLAGDNNEKLFF
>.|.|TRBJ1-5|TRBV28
TGTGCCAGCGTCGAGGATAGCAATCAGCCCCAGCATTTT
CASVEDSNQPQHF
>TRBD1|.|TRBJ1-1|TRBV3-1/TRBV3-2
TGTGCCAGCAGAGGACAGGGGGATTGGAACACTGAAGCTTTCTTT
CASRGQGDWNTEAFF
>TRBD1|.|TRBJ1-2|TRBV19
TGTGCCAGTAGCCGACCGGGACAGGGCATCTATGGCTACACCTTC
CASSRPGQGIYGYTF
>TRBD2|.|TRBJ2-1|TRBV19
TGTGCCAGTAGCACAACTAGCGGGGGACGTTATTACAATGAGCAGTTCTTC
CASSTTSGGRYYNEQFF
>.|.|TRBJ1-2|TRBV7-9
TGTGCCAGCAGCTTAGCGTGGCGGGCAGACTATGGCTACACCTTC
CASSLAWRADYGYTF
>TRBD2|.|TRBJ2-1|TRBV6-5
TGTGCCAGCAGTTACCGGGGGGTCCATGAGCAGTTCTTC
CASSYRGVHEQFF
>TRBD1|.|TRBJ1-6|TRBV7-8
TGTGCCAGCAGCTTTGACAGGGTGCGAAGCTCCTATAATTCACCCCTCCACTTT
CASSFDRVRSSYNSPLHF
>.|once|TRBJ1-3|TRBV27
TGTGCCAGCAGTTTACCCAGCTATCCGGGAAACACCATATATTTT
CASSLPSYPGNTIYF
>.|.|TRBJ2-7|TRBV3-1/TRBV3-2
TGTGCCAGCAGCCAAGTTCTGGTCAGCGAGCAGTACTTC
CASSQVLVSEQYF
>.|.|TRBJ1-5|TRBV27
TGTGCCAGCAGTTTAGGCAGGTATAGCAATCAGCCCCAGCATTTT
CASSLGRYSNQPQHF
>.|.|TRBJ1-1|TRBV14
TGTGCCAGCAGCCAAGGGGACAACACTGAAGCTTTCTTT
CASSQGDNTEAFF
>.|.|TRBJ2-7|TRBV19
TGTGCCAGTAGTATCGGGGCCAGAGCGTACTTC
CASSIGARAYF
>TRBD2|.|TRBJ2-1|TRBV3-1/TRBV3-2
TGTGCCAGCAGCCAAGGGGACTATATTAAAGGCGATGAGCAGTTCTTC
CASSQGDYIKGDEQFF
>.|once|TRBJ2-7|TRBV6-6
TGTGCCAGCAGTTCGACCCAGCGCGAGCAGTACTTC
CASSSTQREQYF
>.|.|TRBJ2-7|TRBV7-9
TGTGCCAGCAGCTTGGGACAAACACTTCTCGGAACACCCTACGAGCAGTACTTC
CASSLGQTLLGTPYEQYF
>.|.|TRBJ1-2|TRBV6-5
TGTGCCAGCACCGCCCTGGACGGTCGCTATGGCTACACCTTC
CASTALDGRYGYTF
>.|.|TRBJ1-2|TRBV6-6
TGTGCCAGCAGTTATGAGGCAGCCTATGGCTACACCTTC
CASSYEAAYGYTF
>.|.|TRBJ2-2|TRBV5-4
TGTGCCAGCAGCATAGCATACCGGGACCTCACCGGGGAGCTGTTTTTT
CASSIAYRDLTGELFF
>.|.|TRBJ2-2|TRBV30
TGTGCCTGGAGTGAGGCTAGTTGGCCCGGGGAGCTGTTTTTT
CAWSEASWPGELFF
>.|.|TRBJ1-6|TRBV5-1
TGCGCCAGCAGCTTGGAGCAGGCCGCTAATTCACCCCTCCACTTT
CASSLEQAANSPLHF
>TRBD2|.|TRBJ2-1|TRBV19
TGTGCCAGTGGGGTTTTAGCGGGATCCTACAATGAGCAGTTCTTC
CASGVLAGSYNEQFF
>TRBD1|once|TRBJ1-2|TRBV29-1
TGCAGCGTTACAGGGGGCTCCCTGAACTATGGCTACACCTTC
CSVTGGSLNYGYTF